This TCR beta chain was obtained from a study of T-cell memory formation after mild COVID-19. Whole-study context: TCR clusters were mostly confined to one donor each. General study points: Memory cells collected pre-infection included some clones that later responded, suggesting cross-reactive memory joined. Shrinking CD4+ clones were chiefly CM and EM; CD8+ ones were chiefly EMRA.

Using constant-segment primers, 5'RACE produced TCR alpha and TCR beta cDNA libraries carrying sample barcodes and UMIs. TCRdb re-derived calls from the 5' RACE reads in MiXCR, one entry per CDR3 protein. The data contain about 200,000 distinct CDR3 sequences, approximately 20% of them seen just once; the ten biggest clones take up 2.4%. Comment on this clonotype: Its target is not known.

The sequence was obtained from an adult woman who had mild COVID-19 (a few samples of this study predate the infection). Cell type and time point are not known. Specimen: PBMCs or a T cell subset sorted from them (not recorded which).

This chain's CDR3 is CASSLNLETQYF. In DNA form, the CDR3 reads TGTGCCAGCAGCTTAAATCTAGAGACCCAGTACTTC. The chain combines TRBV7-2 with TRBJ2-5; D not certain. Germline V CDR1 and CDR2: SGHTA, FQGNSA. The CDR3 has 12 amino acids. V was shortened by 2 bases and J by 4 bases, with 5 bases between the two germline ends.